This T cell receptor (beta chain) was captured by sequencing in a study of cytomegalovirus exposure and HLA in healthy donors. Study-wide findings and caveats: A later analysis revealed that TCR association rates differed between HLA loci, peaking at DRB1 and bottoming out at HLA-C.

This clone has just a few counts. As yet, its antigen is unknown. CDR3 length: 15 amino acids. Germline CDR1 SGHNT, CDR2 YYREEE (reference sequence). The V and J ends lost 4 bases and 0 bases respectively, with 11 bases between them. Primers for the PCR totalled 60 Vbeta and 13 Jbeta. The table came from immunoSEQ multiplex PCR; TCRdb's copy has only in-frame clones and leaves some out. The sample yields about 190,000 clones, roughly 80% seen once. The chain carries TRBV5-4 and TRBJ2-1, with D maybe TRBD1 (5 bases). The TCR comes from a woman aged 18-29 years in good health and CMV-seronegative. Sequences were obtained from PBMCs. The chain's CDR3 is CASSPQAISYNEQFF. CDR3 DNA: TGTGCCAGCAGCCCACAGGCGATCTCCTACAATGAGCAGTTCTTC.